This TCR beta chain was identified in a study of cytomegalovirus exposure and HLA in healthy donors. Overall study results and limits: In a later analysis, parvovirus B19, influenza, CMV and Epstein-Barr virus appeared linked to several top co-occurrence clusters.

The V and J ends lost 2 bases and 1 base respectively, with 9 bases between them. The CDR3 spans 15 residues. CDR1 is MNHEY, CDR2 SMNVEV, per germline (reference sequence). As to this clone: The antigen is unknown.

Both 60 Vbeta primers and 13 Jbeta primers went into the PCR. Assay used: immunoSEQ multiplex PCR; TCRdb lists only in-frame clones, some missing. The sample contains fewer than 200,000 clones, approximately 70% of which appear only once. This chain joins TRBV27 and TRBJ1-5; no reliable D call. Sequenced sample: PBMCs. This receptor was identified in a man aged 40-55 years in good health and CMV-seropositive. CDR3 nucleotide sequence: TGTGCCAGCAGTTTAATGCGAGGGAGCAATCAGCCCCAGCATTTT. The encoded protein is CASSLMRGSNQPQHF.